Listed below are T cell receptor beta chains from one sample, sequenced in a study of T cell responses to AZD1222 COVID-19 vaccine. Method: immunoSEQ multiplex PCR; TCRdb's copy keeps in-frame clones and lacks some. This repertoire shows more than 100,000 clones, 93% found once; its top ten account for more than 4.5%. The material was peripheral blood, obtained on day 0 of AZD1222 vaccination. These receptors came from an adult in good health. The CDR3 runs from the conserved cysteine through the conserved F or W. The D gene is left open where the match is weak. For some rows the clone size is stated as once, few or many, or as a class when expanded; others skip it.

J | size | D | V | DNA | CDR3
TRBJ1-5 | - | - | TRBV21-1 | TGTGCCAGCAGCAAATCTCCGGGGGGCGATAGCAATCAGCCCCAGCATTTT | CASSKSPGGDSNQPQHF
TRBJ1-4 | - | - | TRBV4-1 | TGCGCCAGCAGGCGACTTAATAATGAAAAACTGTTTTTT | CASRRLNNEKLFF
TRBJ2-1 | - | TRBD2 | TRBV7-9 | TGTGCCAGCAGCTCTAGCGGGAGGGCCTTCCCCGAGCAGTTCTTC | CASSSSGRAFPEQFF
TRBJ2-7 | - | TRBD1 | TRBV5-1 | TGCGCCAGCAGCTTGGTGGGACAGGGATCATACGAGCAGTACTTC | CASSLVGQGSYEQYF
TRBJ2-7 | - | - | TRBV7-9 | TGTGCCAGCAGCTTAGAGGCCAGTAACTACGAGCAGTACTTC | CASSLEASNYEQYF
TRBJ2-1 | - | - | TRBV2 | TGTGCCAGCACCGGAGGAACCCAGGAAAATGAGCAGTTCTTC | CASTGGTQENEQFF
TRBJ1-4 | - | - | TRBV5-1 | TGCGCCAGCAGCGCGTTGGGGGGCACCAATGAAAAACTGTTTTTT | CASSALGGTNEKLFF
TRBJ2-2 | - | - | TRBV12-5 | TGTGCTAGTGGTTCGGTAGGCACCGGGGAGCTGTTTTTT | CASGSVGTGELFF
TRBJ1-4 | - | - | TRBV2 | TGTGCCAGCATCTCCGACAGGAATAATGAAAAACTGTTTTTT | CASISDRNNEKLFF
TRBJ2-7 | - | - | TRBV10-3 | TGTGCCAGCGCCCGGGACAACTACGAGCAGTACTTC | CASARDNYEQYF
TRBJ2-3 | - | TRBD2 | TRBV27 | TGTGCCAGCAGTTTGCGGGGGGGTGGCACAGATACGCAGTATTTT | CASSLRGGGTDTQYF
TRBJ2-7 | - | - | TRBV18 | TGTGCCAGCTCACCATTCTTGGGGACTCCCTCGCACGAGCAGTACTTC | CASSPFLGTPSHEQYF
TRBJ1-2 | - | TRBD1 | TRBV27 | TGTGCCAGCAGCGAATCGGGACAGGGGGCGCTGGGCTACACCTTC | CASSESGQGALGYTF
TRBJ1-2 | - | TRBD1 | TRBV6-5 | TGTGCCAGCAGTTCCAACAGGGGTCGTGATAATGGCTACACCTTC | CASSSNRGRDNGYTF
TRBJ1-2 | few | - | TRBV24-1 | TGTGCCACCAGTGAATATGAGGGGTACGGCTACACCTTC | CATSEYEGYGYTF
TRBJ1-2 | - | - | TRBV5-6 | TGTGCCAGCACCTATCCGGCTATTAATGGCTACACCTTC | CASTYPAINGYTF
TRBJ2-6 | - | - | TRBV19 | TGTGCCAGTAGTTCCCCCAGGGGATATGACTCTGGGGCCAACGTCCTGACTTTC | CASSSPRGYDSGANVLTF
TRBJ2-3 | - | - | TRBV24-1 | TGTGCCACCAGTGATTCGGCATCCCCGAGCACAGATACGCAGTATTTT | CATSDSASPSTDTQYF
TRBJ1-1 | - | TRBD1 | TRBV19 | TGTGCCAGTAGAAGGGACAGGGGGAAGGAAAAGGATTTCTTT | CASRRDRGKEKDFF
TRBJ2-3 | - | TRBD1 | TRBV7-3 | TGTGCCAGCAGCCCGGGGACAGGGGGGTCAGATACGCAGTATTTT | CASSPGTGGSDTQYF
TRBJ1-1 | few | - | TRBV11-3 | TGTGCCAGCAGCGACCGTAACACTGAAGCTTTCTTT | CASSDRNTEAFF
TRBJ2-5 | - | - | TRBV7-7 | TGTGCTAGCAGCCGCTCGGGAGAGCGGCAAGAGACCCAGTACTTC | CASSRSGERQETQYF
TRBJ2-7 | - | TRBD2 | TRBV29-1 | TGCAGCGCCCGAGCGGGAGCCCTGGCGAGCGAGCAGTACTTC | CSARAGALASEQYF
TRBJ1-4 | - | - | TRBV27 | TGTGCCAGCAGTTGGGCCCGGGGGGAAAAACTGTTTTTT | CASSWARGEKLFF
TRBJ2-1 | - | - | TRBV6-5 | TGTGCCAGCAATACAGGGATTAATGAGCAGTTCTTC | CASNTGINEQFF
TRBJ1-5 | - | TRBD1 | TRBV19 | TGTGCCAGTAGGCGAGACAGGGCCGAAAATCAGCCCCAGCATTTT | CASRRDRAENQPQHF
TRBJ2-1 | - | - | TRBV14 | TGTGCCAGCAGCCCCCTTGAGAGAAGCGACAATGAGCAGTTCTTC | CASSPLERSDNEQFF
TRBJ1-3 | - | TRBD1 | TRBV5-4 | TGTGCCAGCAGCCCAGGGGGCTCAGGAAACACCATATATTTT | CASSPGGSGNTIYF
TRBJ2-1 | - | TRBD1 | TRBV28 | TGCGCGACAAACCGGGACAGGGGGCTGAATGAGCAGTTCTTC | CATNRDRGLNEQFF
TRBJ1-2 | - | - | TRBV6-5 | TGTGCCAGCAGACCCCTAGACGCTACGGTGGTGGGCTACACCTTC | CASRPLDATVVGYTF
TRBJ1-5 | - | - | TRBV5-1 | TGCGCCAGCAGCCGGGGGGACGGCAGCAATCAGCCCCAGCATTTT | CASSRGDGSNQPQHF
TRBJ1-3 | - | - | TRBV9 | TGTGCCAGCAGCCGGAGACCAAACTCTGGAAACACCATATATTTT | CASSRRPNSGNTIYF
TRBJ2-2 | - | TRBD2 | TRBV7-2 | TGTGCCAGCACTTTTGTGGGGGGACTAGCGAGAGGTTACTCCGGGGAGCTGTTTTTT | CASTFVGGLARGYSGELFF
TRBJ2-3 | - | TRBD2 | TRBV28 | TGTGCCAGCACTCAAGGCCAGGGAGGGAATACGCAGTATTTT | CASTQGQGGNTQYF
TRBJ1-1 | - | - | TRBV7-9 | TGTGCCAGCAGCTTAGATGCAGCTGAAGCTTTCTTT | CASSLDAAEAFF
TRBJ1-6 | - | TRBD1 | TRBV27 | TGTGCCAGCAGTTTAAAGACGAGAATGGGGACAGGGATTTCACCCCTCCACTTT | CASSLKTRMGTGISPLHF
TRBJ1-3 | - | TRBD1 | TRBV6-5 | TGTGCCAGCAGTTACCGGACAGGACCCTCTGGAAACACCATATATTTT | CASSYRTGPSGNTIYF
TRBJ1-2 | - | TRBD1 | TRBV27 | TGTGCCAGCAGTCTACAACTCGGACAGGGGACGGGTGGCTACACCTTC | CASSLQLGQGTGGYTF
TRBJ2-7 | - | TRBD2 | TRBV2 | TGTGCCAGCTACTCGAATGAGGGCAGCGGGAGGGCCTACGAGCAGTACTTC | CASYSNEGSGRAYEQYF
TRBJ2-3 | - | - | TRBV6-5 | TGTGCCACCCAACGGGACCTTAGCACAGATACGCAGTATTTT | CATQRDLSTDTQYF
TRBJ2-7 | - | TRBD1 | TRBV30 | TGTGCCTGGAGGACAGGGTACGAGCAGTACTTC | CAWRTGYEQYF
TRBJ2-4 | - | TRBD2 | TRBV6-2/TRBV6-3 | TGTGCCAGCAGTTCGGCGGGAGGGCCGGGGGGCAAAAACATTCAGTACTTC | CASSSAGGPGGKNIQYF
TRBJ2-7 | - | - | TRBV5-1 | TGCGCCAGCAGCCTAGGTGGCTCAGGTTATTACGAGCAGTACTTC | CASSLGGSGYYEQYF
TRBJ2-7 | - | TRBD1 | TRBV9 | TGTGCCAGCAGCGTAGGCGGCCACAGGGGGGACAACGAGCAGTACTTC | CASSVGGHRGDNEQYF
TRBJ1-2 | - | - | TRBV30 | TGTGCCTGGAGTACAAGGGGGGGTTATGGCTACACCTTC | CAWSTRGGYGYTF
TRBJ1-2 | - | - | TRBV30 | TGTGCCTGGAGTGGACAGATGCTTAAGTATGGCTACACCTTC | CAWSGQMLKYGYTF
TRBJ1-1 | - | - | TRBV5-1 | TGCGCCAGCAGCACGGGTGGGCCCCCCCTGAACACTGAAGCTTTCTTT | CASSTGGPPLNTEAFF
TRBJ2-3 | - | - | TRBV27 | TGTGCCAGCAGTTCCTCAACCCTTACCCTAGAGGATACGCAGTATTTT | CASSSSTLTLEDTQYF
TRBJ1-2 | - | - | TRBV28 | TGTGCCAGCGGGCGTCCTCGGCCTTATGGCTACACCTTC | CASGRPRPYGYTF
TRBJ1-6 | - | - | TRBV5-1 | TGCGCCAGCAGCCAGTCTTCCAGCTCCTATAATTCACCCCTCCACTTT | CASSQSSSSYNSPLHF
TRBJ1-5 | - | - | TRBV27 | TGTGCCAGCAGTCCGTTGACTTCGGGACGGGGTAACAATCAGCCCCAGCATTTT | CASSPLTSGRGNNQPQHF
TRBJ1-5 | - | - | TRBV5-4 | TGTGCCAGCAGCTTGGGAGGAGACAATCAGCCCCAGCATTTT | CASSLGGDNQPQHF
TRBJ2-1 | - | TRBD1 | TRBV9 | TGTGCCAGCAGCCTGGGACAGGACAATGAGCAGTTCTTC | CASSLGQDNEQFF
TRBJ1-4 | - | - | TRBV2 | TGTGCCAGCAGTGAAACCCTTTACCTGTTTTTT | CASSETLYLFF